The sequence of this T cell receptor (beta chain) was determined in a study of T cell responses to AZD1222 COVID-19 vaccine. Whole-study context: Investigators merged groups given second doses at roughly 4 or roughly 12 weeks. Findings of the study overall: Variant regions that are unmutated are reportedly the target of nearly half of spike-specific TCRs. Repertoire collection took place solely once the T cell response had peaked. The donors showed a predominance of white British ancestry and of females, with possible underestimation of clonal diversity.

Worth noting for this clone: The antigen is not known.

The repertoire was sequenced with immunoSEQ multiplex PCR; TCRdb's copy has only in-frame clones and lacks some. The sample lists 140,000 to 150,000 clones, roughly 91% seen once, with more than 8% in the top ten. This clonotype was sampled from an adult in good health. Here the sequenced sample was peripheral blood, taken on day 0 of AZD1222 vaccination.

The CDR3, as DNA: TGTGCCAGCAGCCCAGTAGGCAGGATGGAGACTGAAGCTTTCTTT. The encoded protein is CASSPVGRMETEAFF. This sequence joins TRBV7-9 and TRBJ1-1; D unresolved. V was pared by 5 bases and J by 5 bases, with 18 bases between. This CDR3 is 15 amino acids long. Germline assignment: CDR1 SEHNR and CDR2 FQNEAQ (reference sequence).